This record concerns one T cell receptor beta chain sequence. The data were obtained in a study of control samples from healthy donors and cancer patients. The CDR3 is made up of 14 amino acids. The V end was cut by 0 bases, the J end by 6 bases, with 10 bases between. Per the germline V gene, CDR1 is SGHRS and CDR2 is YFSETQ. Produced via immunoSEQ multiplex PCR; TCRdb's table is partial and in-frame only. The profile shows some 79,000 clones, roughly 87% of them singletons. The rearrangement links TRBV5-1 to TRBJ2-1; D is undetermined. Sequencing was carried out using blood. The receptor's source is a woman aged 50 to 60 in good health. The CDR3 is CASSLERPANEQFF. For the CDR3, the DNA is TGCGCCAGCAGCTTGGAGCGACCGGCCAATGAGCAGTTCTTC.